What follows are 5 T cell receptor beta chains derived from one specimen sequenced in a study of control samples from healthy donors and cancer patients. The assay was immunoSEQ multiplex PCR, and TCRdb's table has in-frame clones only and misses some. The table has about 180,000 clones, nearly 90% seen once; the top ten hold roughly 1.3%. What was sequenced was blood. Source of these receptors: a woman between 50 and 59 years old in good health.

This chain uses TRBV14 with TRBJ1-4; 8 nucleotides align to TRBD1. Germline V gene sequence: CDR1 SGHDN, CDR2 FVKESK. The CDR3 is 19 residues long. V lost 1 base and J lost 2; bases outside the gene matches: 12. The CDR3 sequence is CASSQGAGGGMATNEKLFF. In nucleotides, the CDR3 is TGTGCCAGCAGCCAAGGGGCAGGGGGCGGAATGGCGACTAATGAAAAACTGTTTTTT.

V gene TRBV5-6 combines with J gene TRBJ2-7, with D possibly matching TRBD1 (6 bases). Germline CDR1 reads SGHDT; CDR2 reads YYEEEE. The CDR3 is made up of 16 amino acids. V was trimmed by 3 bases and J by 2 bases, leaving 18 bases between them. The CDR3 coding sequence is TGTGCCAGCAGCTCCTACACTGGACAGCTGGCCTACGAGCAGTACTTC. Protein product: CASSSYTGQLAYEQYF. Full variable domain (rest looked up from reference TRBV5-6 and TRBJ2-7): DAGVTQSPTHLIKTRGQQVTLRCSPKSGHDTVSWYQQALGQGPQFIFQYYEEEERQRGNFPDRFSGHQFPNYSSELNVNALLLGDSALYLCASSSYTGQLAYEQYFGPGTRLTVT.

The rearrangement links TRBV5-4 to TRBJ1-3; weak D call: TRBD1 (5 bases). Germline assignment: CDR1 SGHNT and CDR2 YYREEE (reference sequence). This CDR3 has 15 amino acids. Trimming left V 0 bases short and J 0 bases short, with 7 bases between. CDR3 residues: CASSLGQLSGNTIYF. The CDR3 DNA reads TGTGCCAGCAGCTTGGGACAGCTCTCTGGAAACACCATATATTTT.

This rearrangement joins TRBV18 to TRBJ1-2; D perhaps matches TRBD1 (6 bases). Germline V CDR1 and CDR2: KGHSH, LQKENI. This CDR3 spans 15 amino acids. V lost 5 bases, J lost 1 base, and 14 bases lay in between. CDR3 amino acids: CASSAQTGFNYGYTF. The CDR3 DNA reads TGTGCCAGCTCAGCACAGACAGGATTTAACTATGGCTACACCTTC.

There are a few counts of this clone. The chain couples TRBV3-1 (or the pseudogene TRBV3-2) to TRBJ2-2; TRBD2 matches 12 bases. Germline values: CDR1 LGHDT, CDR2 YNNKEL (reference sequence). With V trimmed by 1 base and J by 5 bases, 5 bases remained unmatched. There are 17 residues in the CDR3. The CDR3 is CASSQVTSGRGTGELFF. The CDR3 DNA follows: TGTGCCAGCAGCCAAGTGACTAGCGGGAGAGGTACCGGGGAGCTGTTTTTT.